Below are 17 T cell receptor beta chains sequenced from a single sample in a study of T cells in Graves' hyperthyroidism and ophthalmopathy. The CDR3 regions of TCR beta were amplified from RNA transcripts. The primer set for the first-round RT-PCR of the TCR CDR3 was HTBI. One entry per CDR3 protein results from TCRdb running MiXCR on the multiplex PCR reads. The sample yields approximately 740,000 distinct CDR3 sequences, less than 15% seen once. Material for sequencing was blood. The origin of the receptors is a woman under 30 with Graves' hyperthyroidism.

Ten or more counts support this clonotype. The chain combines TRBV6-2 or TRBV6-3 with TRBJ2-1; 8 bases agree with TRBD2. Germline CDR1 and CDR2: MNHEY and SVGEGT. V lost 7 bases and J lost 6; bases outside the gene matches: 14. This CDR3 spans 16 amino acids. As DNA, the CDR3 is TGTGCCAGCAAGGGGTTCGGACTAGCCAATCCCAATGAGCAGTTCTTC. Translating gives CASKGFGLANPNEQFF.

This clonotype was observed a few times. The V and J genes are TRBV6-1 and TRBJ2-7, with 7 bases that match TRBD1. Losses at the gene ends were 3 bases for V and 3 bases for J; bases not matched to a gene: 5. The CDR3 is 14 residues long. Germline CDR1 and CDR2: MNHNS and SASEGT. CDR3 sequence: CASSDRAGGYEQYF. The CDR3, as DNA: TGTGCCAGCAGTGACCGCGCAGGGGGCTACGAGCAGTACTTC.

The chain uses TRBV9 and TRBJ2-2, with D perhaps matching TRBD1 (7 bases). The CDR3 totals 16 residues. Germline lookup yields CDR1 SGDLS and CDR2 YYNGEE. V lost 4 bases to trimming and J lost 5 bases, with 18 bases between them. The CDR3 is CASSPAGGRGTGELFF. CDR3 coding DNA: TGTGCCAGCAGCCCAGCAGGGGGGCGCGGAACCGGGGAGCTGTTTTTT.

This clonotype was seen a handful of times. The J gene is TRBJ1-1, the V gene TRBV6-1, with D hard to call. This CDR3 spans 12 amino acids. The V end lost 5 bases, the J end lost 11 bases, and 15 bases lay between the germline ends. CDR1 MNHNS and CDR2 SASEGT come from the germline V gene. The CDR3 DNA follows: TGTGCCAGCAGTCTCGCCCAACTCGGGGCTTTCTTT. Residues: CASSLAQLGAFF.

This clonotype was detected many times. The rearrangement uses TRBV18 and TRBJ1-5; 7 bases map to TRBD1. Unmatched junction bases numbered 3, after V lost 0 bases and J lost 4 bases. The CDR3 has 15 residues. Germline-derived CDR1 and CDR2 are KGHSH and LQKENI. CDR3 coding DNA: TGTGCCAGCTCACCACCCTCACAGGGGAATCAGCCCCAGCATTTT. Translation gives CASSPPSQGNQPQHF.

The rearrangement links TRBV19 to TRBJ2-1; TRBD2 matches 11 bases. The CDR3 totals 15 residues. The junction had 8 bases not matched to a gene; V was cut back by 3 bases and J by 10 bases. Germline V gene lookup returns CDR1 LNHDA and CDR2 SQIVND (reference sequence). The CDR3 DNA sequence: TGTGCCAGTAGTATTGTGACTAGCGGGATTGGCGAGCAGTTCTTC. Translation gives CASSIVTSGIGEQFF.

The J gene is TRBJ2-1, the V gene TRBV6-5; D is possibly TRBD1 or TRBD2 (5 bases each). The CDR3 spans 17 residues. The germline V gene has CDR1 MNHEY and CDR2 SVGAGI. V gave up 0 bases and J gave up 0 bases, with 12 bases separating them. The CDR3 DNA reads TGTGCCAGCAGTTACTCGGGACGGGTAAGCTCCTACAATGAGCAGTTCTTC. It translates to CASSYSGRVSSYNEQFF.

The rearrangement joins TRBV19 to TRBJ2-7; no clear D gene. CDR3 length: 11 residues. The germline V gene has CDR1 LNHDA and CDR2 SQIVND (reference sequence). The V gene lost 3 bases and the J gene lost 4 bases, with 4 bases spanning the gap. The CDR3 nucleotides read TGTGCCAGTAGTATGGATTACGAGCAGTACTTC. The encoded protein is CASSMDYEQYF.

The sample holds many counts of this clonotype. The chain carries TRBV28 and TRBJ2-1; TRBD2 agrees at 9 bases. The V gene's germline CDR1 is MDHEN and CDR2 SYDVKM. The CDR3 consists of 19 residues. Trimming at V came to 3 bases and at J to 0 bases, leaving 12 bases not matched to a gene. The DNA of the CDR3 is TGTGCCAGCAGTTTCGGGGCTAGCGGGGCCCTCAGCTCCTACAATGAGCAGTTCTTC. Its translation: CASSFGASGALSSYNEQFF.

The chain's CDR3 is CASRSGMGEKLFF. CDR3 nucleotides: TGTGCCAGCAGATCGGGAATGGGTGAAAAACTGTTTTTT. The chain has TRBV6-2 or TRBV6-3 and TRBJ1-4; D is unresolved. V was trimmed by 6 bases and J by 7 bases, leaving 12 bases between them. Looked up from germline, CDR1 is MNHEY and CDR2 is SVGEGT. The CDR3 extends over 13 amino acids.

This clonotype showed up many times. The CDR3 DNA reads TGTGCCAGCACCGATACAGGGGGCGGGACCTACGAGCAGTACTTC. Translating gives CASTDTGGGTYEQYF. The chain links TRBV7-2 to TRBJ2-7, with 9 bases identical to TRBD1. Germline V gives CDR1 SGHTA, CDR2 FQGNSA. The CDR3 contains 15 residues. V lost 7 bases, J lost 2 bases, and 9 bases stayed unmatched.

Written as DNA, the CDR3 is TGTGCCTGGAGGCGACAGGCTGATCAGCCCCAGCATTTT. Translating gives CAWRRQADQPQHF. The gene calls are TRBV30 and TRBJ1-5, with D maybe TRBD1 (6 bases). This CDR3 has 13 amino acids. CDR1 is GTSNPN, CDR2 SVGIG, per germline (reference sequence). V lost 3 bases and J 5 bases, leaving 11 bases between the germline ends.

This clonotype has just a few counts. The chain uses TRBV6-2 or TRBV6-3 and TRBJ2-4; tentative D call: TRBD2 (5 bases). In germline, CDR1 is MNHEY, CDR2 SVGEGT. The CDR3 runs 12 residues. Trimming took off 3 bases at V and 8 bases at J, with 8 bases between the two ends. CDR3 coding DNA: TGTGCCAGCAGTTATCGGGGAGACATTCAGTACTTC. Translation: CASSYRGDIQYF.

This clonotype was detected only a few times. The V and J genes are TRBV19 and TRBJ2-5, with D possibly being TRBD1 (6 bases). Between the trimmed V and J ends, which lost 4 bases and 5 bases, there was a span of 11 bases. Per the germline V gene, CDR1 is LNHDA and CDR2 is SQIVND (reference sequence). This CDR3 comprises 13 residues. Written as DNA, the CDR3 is TGTGCCAGTAGTAGGAACAGGGATGAGACCCAGTACTTC. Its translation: CASSRNRDETQYF.

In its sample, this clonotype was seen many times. The CDR3 sequence: CASSLGTSGPYEQYF. CDR3 nucleotides: TGTGCCAGCAGCTTGGGGACTAGCGGACCCTACGAGCAGTACTTC. This chain connects TRBV5-6 to TRBJ2-7, with 10 nucleotides matching TRBD2. CDR1 and CDR2 from the germline V gene are SGHDT and YYEEEE. This CDR3 comprises 15 residues. Unmatched junction bases numbered 2, after V lost 0 bases and J lost 2 bases.

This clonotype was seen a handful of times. The CDR3 sequence: CSAPPAGDNYEQYF. CDR3 in DNA: TGCAGTGCTCCTCCAGCGGGAGACAACTACGAGCAGTACTTC. The rearrangement joins TRBV20-1 to TRBJ2-7; 8 positions agree with TRBD2. CDR1 and CDR2 from the germline V gene are DFQATT and SNEGSKA (reference sequence). This CDR3 region has 14 residues. V shed 5 bases and J 3 bases; nucleotides not matched to a gene: 9.

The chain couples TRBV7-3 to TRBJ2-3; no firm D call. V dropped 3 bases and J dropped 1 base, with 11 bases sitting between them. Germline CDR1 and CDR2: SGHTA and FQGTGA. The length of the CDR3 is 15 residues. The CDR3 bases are TGTGCCAGCAGCTTGAATCCCGGCGGCACAGATACGCAGTATTTT. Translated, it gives CASSLNPGGTDTQYF.